This is a list of T cell receptor beta chains from one sample in a study of CXCR3-negative and CXCR3-positive naive CD8 T cells. TCRdb re-analyzed the 5' RACE reads; it lists each CDR3 protein once, without DNA. The repertoire table contains more than 80,000 distinct CDR3 sequences. Sequencing was carried out using naive CXCR3+ CD8+ T cells from blood. The receptors stem from a human donor in good health. Some clones in this sample may be carry-over from other donors' samples. Each CDR3 is given with its conserved first and last residue. The order of the fields is J gene, V gene, CDR3 protein.

J: TRBJ2-1; V: TRBV12-3/TRBV12-4; CDR3: CASSILAGGDEQFF
J: TRBJ2-7; V: TRBV30; CDR3: CALSGAETRDEQYF
J: TRBJ2-1; V: TRBV27; CDR3: CASTTMGTGGFDEQFF
J: TRBJ1-5; V: TRBV5-8; CDR3: CASSSPLEGGQPQHF
J: TRBJ2-2; V: TRBV20-1; CDR3: CSARSMGQGETGELFF
J: TRBJ2-5; V: TRBV7-9; CDR3: CASSLVLGTDQETQYF
J: TRBJ2-5; V: TRBV23-1; CDR3: CASSQWEQGSETQYF
J: TRBJ1-5; V: TRBV28; CDR3: CASSFGRGVNQPQHF
J: TRBJ2-1; V: TRBV7-6; CDR3: CASSLGGGEGSYNEQFF
J: TRBJ2-5; V: TRBV6-2/TRBV6-3; CDR3: CASRYQGGETQYF
J: TRBJ1-2; V: TRBV7-8; CDR3: CASSLGPVYGYTF
J: TRBJ1-2; V: TRBV3-1; CDR3: CASSQGIKAPWNLGYTF
J: TRBJ2-5; V: TRBV28; CDR3: CASSSGGQETQYF
J: TRBJ2-7; V: TRBV7-8; CDR3: CASSSSGDLPTYEQYF
J: TRBJ2-5; V: TRBV5-1; CDR3: CASSLGTSGEETQYF
J: TRBJ2-4; V: TRBV24-1; CDR3: CATSDSEGWENIQYF
J: TRBJ1-2; V: TRBV5-1; CDR3: CASSETPRGYTF
J: TRBJ2-4; V: TRBV28; CDR3: CASNSLAKNIQYF
J: TRBJ2-2; V: TRBV11-3; CDR3: CASSPRDRGNTGELFF
J: TRBJ2-1; V: TRBV6-4; CDR3: CASSDSSYNEQFF
J: TRBJ2-1; V: TRBV29-1; CDR3: CSEATGVDEQFF
J: TRBJ2-7; V: TRBV12-3/TRBV12-4; CDR3: CASRSRGTSAYEQYF
J: TRBJ2-2; V: TRBV27; CDR3: CASSRVTTGELFF
J: TRBJ1-2; V: TRBV20-1; CDR3: CSAKDPLGWNYGYTF